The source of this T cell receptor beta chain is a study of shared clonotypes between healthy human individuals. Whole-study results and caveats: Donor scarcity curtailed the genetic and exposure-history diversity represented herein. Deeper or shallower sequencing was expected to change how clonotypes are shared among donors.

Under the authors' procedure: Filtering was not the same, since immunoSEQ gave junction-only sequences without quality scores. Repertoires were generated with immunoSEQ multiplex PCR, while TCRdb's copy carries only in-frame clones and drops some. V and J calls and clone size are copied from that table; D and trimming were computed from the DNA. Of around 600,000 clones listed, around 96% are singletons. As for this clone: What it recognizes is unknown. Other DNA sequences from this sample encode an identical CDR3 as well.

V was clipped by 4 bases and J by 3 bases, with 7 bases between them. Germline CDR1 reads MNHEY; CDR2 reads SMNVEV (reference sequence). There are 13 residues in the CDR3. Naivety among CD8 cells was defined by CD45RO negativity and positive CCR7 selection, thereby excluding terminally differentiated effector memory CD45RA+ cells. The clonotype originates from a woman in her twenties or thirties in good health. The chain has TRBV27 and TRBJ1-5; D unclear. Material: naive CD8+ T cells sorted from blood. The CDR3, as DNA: TGTGCCAGCAGTTCGGGCCACAATCAGCCCCAGCATTTT. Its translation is CASSSGHNQPQHF.